The clone carrying this T cell receptor beta chain was found a few times. The target antigen is unknown. The CDR3 is made up of 17 amino acids. Looked up from germline, CDR1 is LGHDT and CDR2 is YNNKEL (reference sequence). Trimming removed 0 bases from V and 0 bases from J, with 14 bases in between. RNA transcripts gave rise to amplified TCR beta CDR3 regions. During a first-round RT-PCR of the TCR CDR3, the HTBI primer set was used. MiXCR, applied by TCRdb to the multiplex PCR reads, yields one record per CDR3 protein. The table has some 350,000 distinct CDR3 sequences, roughly 15% seen once; the top ten hold approximately 35%. This sample is part of a study of T cells in Graves' hyperthyroidism and ophthalmopathy. General observations from the study: A 13 V-J model separated ophthalmopathy from stable hyperthyroidism.

Source material for PBMCs was around 10 ml fresh peripheral blood. The sequencing sample was made of blood. This TCR derives from a woman in her 40s with Graves' ophthalmopathy. The V call is TRBV3-1, the J call TRBJ1-1; TRBD1 is a possible D gene (6 bases). CDR3 bases: TGTGCCAGCAGCCAAGATTATCGTCAGGGGATGAACACTGAAGCTTTCTTT. The encoded protein is CASSQDYRQGMNTEAFF.